This entry lists 30 T cell receptor beta chains sequenced from one sample in a study of shared clonotypes between healthy human individuals. Only in-frame clones appear in the TCRdb table, and some are missing; sequencing was by immunoSEQ multiplex PCR. This repertoire shows roughly 500,000 clones, approximately 84% found once; its top ten account for roughly 13%. Sequenced input: PBMCs. The receptor set was obtained from a woman aged 40 to 50 in good health. Some clones in this sample may be carry-over from other donors' samples.

Details on this clone: This likely came from a read error, as a far larger clone is one base away. The DNA for the CDR3 is TGTGCCTGCAGACTCGTACCGGATGATACGCAGTATTTT. This codes for CACRLVPDDTQYF. The V gene is TRBV5-6, the J gene TRBJ2-3; D is uncertain. From germline, CDR1 is SGHDT and CDR2 YYEEEE. This CDR3 comprises 13 residues.

By frequency in the sample, this clone is medium-sized. This sample includes further DNA sequences coding for the same CDR3. This chain links TRBV7-9 with TRBJ2-7; perhaps TRBD1 as D (6 bases). The CDR3 has 14 residues. CDR1 and CDR2 from the germline V gene are SEHNR and FQNEAQ (reference sequence). V lost 8 bases and J 2 bases, leaving 16 bases between the germline ends. In DNA, the CDR3 is TGTGCCAGCGGGAAAGGGGACATAGCCTACGAGCAGTACTTC. It translates to CASGKGDIAYEQYF.

This chain joins TRBV19 and TRBJ2-3; D gene uncertain. This CDR3 spans 11 amino acids. The V end was cut by 5 bases, the J end by 3 bases, with 3 bases between. From germline, CDR1 is LNHDA and CDR2 SQIVND (reference sequence). This chain's CDR3 is CASSATDTQYF. The CDR3 DNA reads as TGTGCCAGTAGTGCGACAGATACGCAGTATTTT.

A word on this clone: A far larger clone is just one base off, so this is likely a read error. The gene calls are TRBV6-5 and TRBJ2-5; D is undetermined. Germline lookup yields CDR1 MNHEY and CDR2 SVGAGI. CDR3 size: 14 residues. The CDR3 bases are TGTGCCAGCAGTTACCTGCGGAACCAAGAGACCAAGTACTTC. Translation gives CASSYLRNQETKYF.

The gene calls are TRBV28 and TRBJ2-1, with D possibly being TRBD1 (6 bases). Germline loops: CDR1 MDHEN, CDR2 SYDVKM. The CDR3 is 15 amino acids. The germline V and J ends were trimmed by 8 bases and 2 bases, with 16 bases remaining between them. CDR3 nucleotide sequence: TGTGCCAGCGCCCTCGGACAGAGAACCTACAATGAGCAGTTCTTC. It specifies CASALGQRTYNEQFF.

The chain joins TRBV28 to TRBJ2-3, with D maybe TRBD1 (6 bases). The CDR3 consists of 17 residues. Trimming stripped 7 bases from V and 2 bases from J, with 22 bases between. Looked up from germline, CDR1 is MDHEN and CDR2 is SYDVKM. CDR3 sequence (DNA): TGTGCCAGCACCCCCGCGGGCTTCAGGGGAAACACAGATACGCAGTATTTT. Translation: CASTPAGFRGNTDTQYF.

About this clone: A far bigger clonotype differs at one base, so this is likely a read error. This chain joins TRBV2 and TRBJ1-3; D possibly corresponds to TRBD1 (5 bases). The DNA end lines up better with TRBJ2-2; the J call may be wrong. The V gene's germline CDR1 is SNHLY and CDR2 FYNNEI. The CDR3 is 14 amino acids. The CDR3 DNA is TGTGCCAGCAGCCCGTTGACAGTCGCCGGGGAGCTGTTTTTT. It specifies CASSPLTVAGELFF.

V and J are TRBV11-2 and TRBJ2-7; 14 nucleotides line up with TRBD2. Trimming cost V 2 bases and J 5 bases; bases outside gene matches: 2. The CDR3 spans 15 residues. CDR1 and CDR2 from the germline V gene are SGHAT and FQNNGV. The CDR3 DNA is TGTGCCAGCAGCTTACAGGGACTAGCGGGGGACGAGCAGTACTTC. Amino acid sequence: CASSLQGLAGDEQYF.

The chain has TRBV7-2 and TRBJ2-1; 9 bases align to TRBD1. This CDR3 region has 17 residues. The V segment lost 1 base and the J segment 3 bases; nucleotides outside the gene matches: 7. The germline V gene encodes CDR1 SGHTA and CDR2 FQGNSA. CDR3 protein: CASSLGLTGGLYNEQFF. The CDR3 nucleotides are TGTGCCAGCAGCTTAGGACTGACAGGGGGTCTCTACAATGAGCAGTTCTTC.

The rearrangement links TRBV30 to TRBJ2-7; D unresolved. Germline CDR1 reads GTSNPN; CDR2 reads SVGIG (reference sequence). Trimming shortened V by 4 bases and J by 4 bases, and 14 bases separated the two germline ends. The CDR3 loop spans 13 amino acids. CDR3 loop: CAWMAGVGYEQYF. In DNA, the CDR3 is TGTGCCTGGATGGCTGGGGTCGGATACGAGCAGTACTTC.

The V gene is TRBV27, the J gene TRBJ1-4; D uncertain. This CDR3 region has 15 residues. Germline V gene sequence: CDR1 MNHEY, CDR2 SMNVEV (reference sequence). The V and J ends lost 5 bases and 7 bases respectively, with 17 bases between them. The CDR3 protein is CASSVWGKGGEKLFF. CDR3 coding DNA: TGTGCCAGCAGTGTCTGGGGAAAGGGCGGTGAAAAACTGTTTTTT.

As regards this clone: A read error is likely here: a far larger clone is one base away. The same CDR3 is also encoded by other DNA sequences in this sample. The chain has TRBV10-3 and TRBJ2-5, with D possibly called TRBD1 or TRBD2 (7 bases each). The germline V gene has CDR1 ENHRY and CDR2 SYGVKD. The CDR3 totals 13 residues. In nucleotides, the CDR3 is TGTGCAATCAGGGCAGGGGGGGACGAGACCCAGTACTTC. Its translation: CAIRAGGDETQYF.

The V and J genes are TRBV28 and TRBJ1-1, with a possible D match to TRBD1 (5 bases). Trimming removed 3 bases at V and 3 bases at J, with 20 bases between. The CDR3 has 17 amino acids. CDR1 is MDHEN and CDR2 is SYDVKM in the germline V gene. The CDR3 nucleotides are TGTGCCAGCAGTTTTAGGGCAGAGGGGTATTTGGACACTGAAGCTTTCTTT. Protein sequence: CASSFRAEGYLDTEAFF.

The chain carries TRBV10-2 and TRBJ2-7; 7 bases map to TRBD2. The CDR3 runs 15 residues. V lost 2 bases, J lost 3 bases, and 7 bases stayed unmatched. Germline CDR1 is WSHSY and CDR2 is SAAADI. CDR3 sequence: CASSEAPSGSYEQYF. CDR3 coding DNA: TGCGCCAGCAGTGAGGCGCCTAGCGGAAGCTACGAGCAGTACTTC.

The chain links TRBV11-2 to TRBJ2-7; a possible D gene is TRBD2 (5 bases). Germline V gene data show CDR1 as SGHAT and CDR2 as FQNNGV. V lost 3 bases, J lost 7 bases, and 13 bases lay in between. The CDR3 contains 13 residues. For the CDR3, the DNA is TGTGCCAGCAGCTTTGGACCCAGGAGGGAGCAGTACTTC. Translated: CASSFGPRREQYF.

This chain uses TRBV19 with TRBJ1-5; D ambiguous. Germline V lookup: CDR1 LNHDA, CDR2 SQIVND (reference sequence). With 2 bases removed from V and 2 bases from J, the gap between germline ends came to 7 bases. This CDR3 has 14 amino acids. The CDR3, as DNA: TGTGCCAGTAGTATATCGGATGGCAATCAGCCCCAGCATTTT. Translation: CASSISDGNQPQHF.

The V and J genes are TRBV9 and TRBJ1-2; D gene ambiguous. The CDR3 is made up of 12 amino acids. The germline gives CDR1 SGDLS, CDR2 YYNGEE. The V end lost 0 bases, the J end lost 4 bases, and 4 bases lay between the germline ends. The DNA of the CDR3 is TGTGCCAGCAGCGTAGACCCCTATGGCTACACCTTC. Translation: CASSVDPYGYTF.

About this clone itself: Different DNA sequences within this sample yield the same CDR3. The chain employs TRBV5-1 and TRBJ2-2; a weak D match, TRBD1 (6 bases). The length of the CDR3 is 14 residues. CDR1 and CDR2 (germline): SGHRS, YFSETQ. V shed 0 bases and J shed 3 bases, with 6 bases lying between them. The CDR3 loop reads CASSLGQDTGELFF. The DNA for the CDR3 is TGCGCCAGCAGCTTGGGACAGGACACCGGGGAGCTGTTTTTT.

V usage is TRBV7-2 and J usage is TRBJ2-7; D may be TRBD1 (7 bases). The germline V gene has CDR1 SGHTA and CDR2 FQGNSA. The CDR3 length is 14 residues. The ends were cut back, 5 bases at V and 7 bases at J, with 18 bases in the middle. The CDR3 region has the DNA TGTGCCAGCAGCGCGGGACAGAACCCAAGTGAGCAGTACTTC. It specifies CASSAGQNPSEQYF.

This chain connects TRBV2 to TRBJ2-5; 7 positions agree with TRBD1. The CDR3 is 13 amino acids. Germline CDR1 SNHLY, CDR2 FYNNEI. With 8 bases clipped from V and 6 bases from J, the junction kept 9 bases outside the gene matches. The CDR3 here is CASQGQPGQTQYF. CDR3 bases: TGTGCCAGCCAGGGACAGCCCGGGCAGACCCAGTACTTC.

This chain links TRBV2 with TRBJ2-7, with D perhaps TRBD1 (5 bases). CDR3 length: 15 residues. Germline V gene lookup returns CDR1 SNHLY and CDR2 FYNNEI. The V end was cut by 0 bases, the J end by 4 bases, with 13 bases between. CDR3 DNA sequence: TGTGCCAGCAGTGAAGCGCTTCCCCAGGGTTACGAGCAGTACTTC. It is translated as CASSEALPQGYEQYF. The full variable domain, rest sourced from reference TRBV2 and TRBJ2-7, is EPEVTQTPSHQVTQMGQEVILRCVPISNHLYFYWYRQILGQKVEFLVSFYNNEISEKSEIFDDQFSVERPDGSNFTLKIRSTKLEDSAMYFCASSEALPQGYEQYFGPGTRLTVT.

The rearrangement links TRBV7-2 to TRBJ2-6, with no clear D. The CDR3 runs to 14 residues. V shed 4 bases and J shed 2 bases, with 6 bases lying between them. CDR1 and CDR2 (germline): SGHTA, FQGNSA. CDR3 bases: TGTGCCAGCAGCTCCCCCCCTGGGGCCAACGTCCTGACTTTC. Protein product: CASSSPPGANVLTF.

This chain uses TRBV12-5 with TRBJ2-4, with 13 bases aligning to TRBD2. The CDR3 runs to 16 residues. V lost 3 bases and J lost 11; bases outside the gene matches: 10. From germline, CDR1 is LGHNT and CDR2 FRNRAP. The CDR3 DNA reads TGTGCTAGTGGTTTACCTCCCACTAGCGGGAGGGTCTTTCAGTACTTC. The encoded protein is CASGLPPTSGRVFQYF.

The chain is built from TRBV30 and TRBJ2-2; 8 nucleotides align to TRBD1. CDR1 is GTSNPN, CDR2 SVGIG, per germline (reference sequence). This CDR3 spans 14 amino acids. V shed 6 bases, J shed 3 bases, and the junction held 6 bases outside the gene matches. The CDR3 region is CACRRGLDTGELFF. The CDR3 bases are TGTGCCTGCCGCAGGGGGCTGGACACCGGGGAGCTGTTTTTT.

The chain links TRBV9 to TRBJ2-5; 12 bases are a match to TRBD2. J lost 4 bases, V lost 4 bases, and 5 bases had no gene match. The germline gives CDR1 SGDLS, CDR2 YYNGEE. This CDR3 is built from 15 residues. The CDR3 nucleotides are TGTGCCAGCAGCATGACTAGCGGGAGAACAGAGACCCAGTACTTC. Protein: CASSMTSGRTETQYF.

The genes are TRBV14 and TRBJ1-2; D is possibly TRBD1 (5 bases). CDR3 length equals 13 residues. Germline V gives CDR1 SGHDN, CDR2 FVKESK. With 4 bases removed from V and 4 bases from J, the gap between germline ends came to 10 bases. CDR3 residues: CASSPRESYGYTF. CDR3 in DNA: TGTGCCAGCAGCCCCAGGGAATCCTATGGCTACACCTTC.

The genes are TRBV4-2 and TRBJ2-1, with no clear D. Per the germline V gene, CDR1 is LGHNA and CDR2 is YNFKEQ. This CDR3 is 15 amino acids long. The ends were cut back, 0 bases at V and 0 bases at J, with 6 bases in the middle. The CDR3 DNA sequence: TGTGCCAGCAGCCAAGAAGTTGGCTCCTACAATGAGCAGTTCTTC. It encodes CASSQEVGSYNEQFF.

The chain is built from TRBV5-6 and TRBJ1-1, with TRBD1 as a possible D gene (5 bases). Germline V gives CDR1 SGHDT, CDR2 YYEEEE. Deletions cut 4 bases from V and 4 bases from J, with 17 bases between. The length of the CDR3 is 15 residues. The CDR3 protein is CASSRRGWDGTEAFF. CDR3 bases: TGTGCCAGCAGCAGGAGGGGATGGGACGGCACTGAAGCTTTCTTT. The full variable domain, in which reference TRBV5-6 and TRBJ1-1 provide the parts outside the CDR3, is DAGVTQSPTHLIKTRGQQVTLRCSPKSGHDTVSWYQQALGQGPQFIFQYYEEEERQRGNFPDRFSGHQFPNYSSELNVNALLLGDSALYLCASSRRGWDGTEAFFGQGTRLTVV.

This clone was found a few times. The J gene is TRBJ2-3, the V gene TRBV28; 8 nucleotides line up with TRBD2. Germline V gene data show CDR1 as MDHEN and CDR2 as SYDVKM. J lost 4 bases, V lost 5 bases, and 11 bases had no gene match. The CDR3 is 16 amino acids. CDR3 bases: TGTGCCAGCAGTGCAACCTTTGGCGGGAGGCCAGATACGCAGTATTTT. Its translation is CASSATFGGRPDTQYF.

The chain combines TRBV30 with TRBJ2-5; no clear D. The DNA matches TRBJ2-7 better at its end, which makes the J call doubtful. The germline V gene has CDR1 GTSNPN and CDR2 SVGIG (reference sequence). The CDR3 runs 14 residues. The CDR3 coding sequence is TGTGCCTGGAGTTTGGACGCACGAACCTACGAGCAGTACTTC. This encodes CAWSLDARTYEQYF.